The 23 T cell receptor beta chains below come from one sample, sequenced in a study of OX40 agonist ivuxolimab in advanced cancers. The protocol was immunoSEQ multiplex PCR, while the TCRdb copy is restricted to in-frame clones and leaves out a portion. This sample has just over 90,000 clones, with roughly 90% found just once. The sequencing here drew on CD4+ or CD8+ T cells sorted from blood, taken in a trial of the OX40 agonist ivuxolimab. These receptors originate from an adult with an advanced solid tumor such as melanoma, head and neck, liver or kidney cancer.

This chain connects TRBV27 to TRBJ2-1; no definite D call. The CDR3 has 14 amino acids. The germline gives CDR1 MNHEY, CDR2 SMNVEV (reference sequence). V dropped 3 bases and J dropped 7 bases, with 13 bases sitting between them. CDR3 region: CASSLGSTFNEQFF. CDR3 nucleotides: TGTGCCAGCAGTTTGGGGTCTACTTTTAATGAGCAGTTCTTC.

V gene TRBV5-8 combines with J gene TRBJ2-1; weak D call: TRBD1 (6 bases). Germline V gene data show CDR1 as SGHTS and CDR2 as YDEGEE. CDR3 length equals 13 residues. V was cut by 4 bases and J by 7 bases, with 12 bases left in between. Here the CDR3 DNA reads TGTGCCAGCAGCGGAATACAGGGAAATGAGCAGTTCTTC. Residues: CASSGIQGNEQFF.

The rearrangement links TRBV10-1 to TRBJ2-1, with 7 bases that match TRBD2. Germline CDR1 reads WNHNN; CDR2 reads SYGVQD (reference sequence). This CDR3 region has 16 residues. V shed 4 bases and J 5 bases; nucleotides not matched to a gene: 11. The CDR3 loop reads CASSGTSAGENNEQFF. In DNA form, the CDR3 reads TGCGCCAGCAGTGGGACTTCGGCGGGGGAAAACAATGAGCAGTTCTTC.

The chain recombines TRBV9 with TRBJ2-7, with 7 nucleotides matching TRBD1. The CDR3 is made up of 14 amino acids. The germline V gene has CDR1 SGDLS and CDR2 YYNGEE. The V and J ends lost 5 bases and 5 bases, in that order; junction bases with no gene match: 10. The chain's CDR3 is CASSMTGKRNEQYF. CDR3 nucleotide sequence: TGTGCCAGCAGTATGACAGGGAAAAGGAACGAGCAGTACTTC.

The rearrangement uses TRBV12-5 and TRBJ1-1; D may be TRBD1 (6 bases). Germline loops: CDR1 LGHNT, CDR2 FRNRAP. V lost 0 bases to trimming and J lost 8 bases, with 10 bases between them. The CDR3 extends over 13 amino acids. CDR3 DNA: TGTGCTAGTGGTTTGGTGGTGGGACACGAAGCTTTCTTT. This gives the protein CASGLVVGHEAFF.

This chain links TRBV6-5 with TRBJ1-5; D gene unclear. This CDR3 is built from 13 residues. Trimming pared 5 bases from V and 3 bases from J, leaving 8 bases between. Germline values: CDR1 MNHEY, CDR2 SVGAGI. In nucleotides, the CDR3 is TGTGCCAGCAGTCCTAACATCAATCAGCCCCAGCATTTT. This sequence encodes CASSPNINQPQHF.

The CDR3 reads CASSQVAGYTGELFF. The CDR3, as DNA: TGCGCCAGCAGCCAAGTGGCCGGGTACACCGGGGAGCTGTTTTTT. J is TRBJ2-2 and V is TRBV4-3; D gene uncertain. There are 15 residues in the CDR3. Germline V gives CDR1 LGHNA, CDR2 YSLEER. V was cut by 1 base and J by 3 bases, with 9 bases left in between.

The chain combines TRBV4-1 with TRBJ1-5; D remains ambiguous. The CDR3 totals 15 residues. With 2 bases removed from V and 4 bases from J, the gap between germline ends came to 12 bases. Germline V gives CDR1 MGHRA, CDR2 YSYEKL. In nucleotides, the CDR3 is TGCGCCAGCAGCCAAAGCAGCGCGACGAATCAGCCCCAGCATTTT. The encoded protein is CASSQSSATNQPQHF.

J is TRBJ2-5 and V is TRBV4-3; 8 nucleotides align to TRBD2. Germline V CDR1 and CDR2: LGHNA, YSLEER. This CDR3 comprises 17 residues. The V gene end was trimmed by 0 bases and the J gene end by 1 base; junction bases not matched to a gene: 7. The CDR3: CASSQDWAGGVQETQYF. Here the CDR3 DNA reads TGCGCCAGCAGCCAAGATTGGGCGGGGGGAGTCCAAGAGACCCAGTACTTC.

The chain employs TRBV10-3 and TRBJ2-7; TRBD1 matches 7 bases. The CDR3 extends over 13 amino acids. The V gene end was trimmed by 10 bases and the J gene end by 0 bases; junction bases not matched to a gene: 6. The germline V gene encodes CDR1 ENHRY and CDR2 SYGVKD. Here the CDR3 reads CATVGQISYEQYF. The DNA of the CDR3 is TGTGCCACCGTGGGACAGATCTCCTACGAGCAGTACTTC.

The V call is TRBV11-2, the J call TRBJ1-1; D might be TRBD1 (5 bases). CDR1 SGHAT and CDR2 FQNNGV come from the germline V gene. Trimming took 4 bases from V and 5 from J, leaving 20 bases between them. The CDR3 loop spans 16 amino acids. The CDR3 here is CASSSPGPLGGTEAFF. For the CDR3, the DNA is TGTGCCAGCAGCTCGCCGGGACCCTTAGGAGGGACTGAAGCTTTCTTT.

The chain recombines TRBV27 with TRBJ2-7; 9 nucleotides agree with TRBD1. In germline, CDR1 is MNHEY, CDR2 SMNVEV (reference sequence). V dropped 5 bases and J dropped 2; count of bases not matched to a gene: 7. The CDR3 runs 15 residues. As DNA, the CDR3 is TGTGCCAGCAGTCTTGGGACAGGGATTCCCTACGAGCAGTACTTC. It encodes CASSLGTGIPYEQYF.

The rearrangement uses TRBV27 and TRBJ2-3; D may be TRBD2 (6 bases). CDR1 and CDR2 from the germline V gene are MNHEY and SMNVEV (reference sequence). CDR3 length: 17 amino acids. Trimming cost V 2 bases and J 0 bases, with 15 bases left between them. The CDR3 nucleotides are TGTGCCAGCAGTTTAGAGGGAGGCCTTTCTAGCACAGATACGCAGTATTTT. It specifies CASSLEGGLSSTDTQYF.

Written as DNA, the CDR3 is TGTGCCAGTAGTATTTCAGGGGCTAGTGGCTACACCTTC. This translates into CASSISGASGYTF. The gene calls are TRBV19 and TRBJ1-2; D possibly corresponds to TRBD1 (6 bases). V lost 3 bases and J 7 bases, leaving 12 bases between the germline ends. Germline loops: CDR1 LNHDA, CDR2 SQIVND (reference sequence). The CDR3 is 13 residues long.

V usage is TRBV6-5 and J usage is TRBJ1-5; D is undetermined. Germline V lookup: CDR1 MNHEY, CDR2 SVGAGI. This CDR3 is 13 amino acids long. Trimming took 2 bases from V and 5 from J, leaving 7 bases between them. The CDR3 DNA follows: TGTGCCAGCAGTTACAGGGAGGATCAGCCCCAGCATTTT. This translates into CASSYREDQPQHF.

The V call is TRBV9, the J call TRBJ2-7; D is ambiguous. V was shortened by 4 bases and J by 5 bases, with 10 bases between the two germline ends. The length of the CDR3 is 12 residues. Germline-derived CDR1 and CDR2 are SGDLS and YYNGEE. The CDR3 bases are TGTGCCAGCAGCCCCAACTCGGACGAGCAGTACTTC. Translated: CASSPNSDEQYF. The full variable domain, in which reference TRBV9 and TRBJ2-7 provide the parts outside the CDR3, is DSGVTQTPKHLITATGQRVTLRCSPRSGDLSVYWYQQSLDQGLQFLIQYYNGEERAKGNILERFSAQQFPDLHSELNLSSLELGDSALYFCASSPNSDEQYFGPGTRLTVT.

CDR3 protein: CASGAADHSGNTIYF. The CDR3 nucleotides are TGTGCCAGCGGCGCGGCAGACCACTCTGGAAACACCATATATTTT. V usage is TRBV6-1 and J usage is TRBJ1-3, with no clear D. This CDR3 is built from 15 residues. The V and J ends lost 8 bases and 0 bases respectively, with 14 bases between them. CDR1 is MNHNS, CDR2 SASEGT, per germline.

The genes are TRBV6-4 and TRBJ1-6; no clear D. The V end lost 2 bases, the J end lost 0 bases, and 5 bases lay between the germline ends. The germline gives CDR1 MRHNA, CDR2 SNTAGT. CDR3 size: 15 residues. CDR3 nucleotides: TGTGCCAGCAGTGACGACTCCTCCTATAATTCACCCCTCCACTTT. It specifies CASSDDSSYNSPLHF.

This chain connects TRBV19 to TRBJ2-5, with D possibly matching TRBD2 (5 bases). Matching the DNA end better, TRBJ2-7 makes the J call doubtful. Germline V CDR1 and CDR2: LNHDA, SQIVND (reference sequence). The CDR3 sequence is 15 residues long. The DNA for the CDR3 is TGTGCCAGTAGTATAGAGATAGGGAGCTGGGACGAGCAGTACTTC. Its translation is CASSIEIGSWDEQYF.

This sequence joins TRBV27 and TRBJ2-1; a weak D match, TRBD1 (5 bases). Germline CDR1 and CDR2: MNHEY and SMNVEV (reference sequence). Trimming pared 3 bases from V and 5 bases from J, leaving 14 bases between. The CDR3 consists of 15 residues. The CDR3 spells CASSLFRQIHNEQFF. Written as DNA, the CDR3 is TGTGCCAGCAGTTTGTTCCGACAGATACACAATGAGCAGTTCTTC.

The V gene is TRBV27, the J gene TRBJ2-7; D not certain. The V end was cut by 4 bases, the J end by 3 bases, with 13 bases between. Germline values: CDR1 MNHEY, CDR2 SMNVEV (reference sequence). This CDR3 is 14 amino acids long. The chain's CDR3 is CASSSESGRYEQYF. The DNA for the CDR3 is TGTGCCAGCAGTTCGGAATCAGGACGCTACGAGCAGTACTTC.

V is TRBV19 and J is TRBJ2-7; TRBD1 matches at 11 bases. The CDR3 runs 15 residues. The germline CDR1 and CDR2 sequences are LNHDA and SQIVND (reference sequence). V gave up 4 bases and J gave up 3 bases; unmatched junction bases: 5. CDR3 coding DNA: TGTGCCAGTAGTACCTGGACAGGGGGCAGCTACGAGCAGTACTTC. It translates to CASSTWTGGSYEQYF.

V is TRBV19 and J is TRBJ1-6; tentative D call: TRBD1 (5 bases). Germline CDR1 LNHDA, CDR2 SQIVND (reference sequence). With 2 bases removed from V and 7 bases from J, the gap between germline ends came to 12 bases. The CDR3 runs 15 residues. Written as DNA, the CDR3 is TGTGCCAGTAGTATAAACGGGGGTGGCAATTCACCCCTCCACTTT. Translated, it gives CASSINGGGNSPLHF.